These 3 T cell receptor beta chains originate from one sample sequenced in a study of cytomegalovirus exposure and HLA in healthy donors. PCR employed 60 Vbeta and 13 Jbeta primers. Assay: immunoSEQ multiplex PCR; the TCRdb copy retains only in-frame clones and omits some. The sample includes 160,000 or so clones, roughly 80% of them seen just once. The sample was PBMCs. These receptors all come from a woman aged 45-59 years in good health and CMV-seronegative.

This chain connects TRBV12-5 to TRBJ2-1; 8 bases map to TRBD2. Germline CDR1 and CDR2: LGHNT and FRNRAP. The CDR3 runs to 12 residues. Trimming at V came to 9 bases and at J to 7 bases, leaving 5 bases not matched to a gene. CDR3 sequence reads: CASGGAGNEQFF. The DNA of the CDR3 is TGTGCTAGCGGGGGGGCGGGGAATGAGCAGTTCTTC.

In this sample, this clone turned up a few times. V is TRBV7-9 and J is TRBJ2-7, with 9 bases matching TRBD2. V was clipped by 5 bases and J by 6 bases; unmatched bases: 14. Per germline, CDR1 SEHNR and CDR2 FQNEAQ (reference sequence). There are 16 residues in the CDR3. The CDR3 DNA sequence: TGTGCCAGCAGCGTCCGGGGCCAAAGTAGCGGGGGCGAGCAGTACTTC. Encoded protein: CASSVRGQSSGGEQYF.

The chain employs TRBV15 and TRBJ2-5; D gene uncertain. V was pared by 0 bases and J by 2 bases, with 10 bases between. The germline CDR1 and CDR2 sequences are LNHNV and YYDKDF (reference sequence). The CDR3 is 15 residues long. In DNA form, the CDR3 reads TGTGCCACCAGCAGAGATAGGAACTATCAAGAGACCCAGTACTTC. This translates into CATSRDRNYQETQYF.